The clone carrying this T cell receptor (beta chain) was detected only a few times. Its antigen is still unknown. The entry originates in a study of human T cells and chemical hapten exposure. Findings of the study overall: Donor immune responses may differ from healthy people's, since all donors had alopecia. A positive correlation with patch test score was shown by PT1 expanded TCR counts.

MiXCR, applied by TCRdb to the RACE reads, yields one record per CDR3 protein. The sample consists of 270,000 or so distinct CDR3 sequences, almost 8% of them appearing once. V dropped 7 bases and J dropped 4 bases, with 14 bases sitting between them. The CDR3 is made up of 15 amino acids. Per germline, CDR1 MDHEN and CDR2 SYDVKM. Time point indicated: pre-sensitization, week 0. As to treatment: therapeutic diphenylcyclopropenone sensitization with weekly scalp DPC. The material was whole blood, obtained in connection with sensitization to the hapten diphenylcyclopropenone (DPC). V is TRBV28 and J is TRBJ1-6, with D uncertain. The sequence derives from a man aged 18 to 30 with alopecia areata. Some clones in this sample may be carry-over from other donors' samples. CDR3 in amino acids: CASTPPGVYNSPLHF. The CDR3 coding sequence is TGTGCCAGCACTCCTCCCGGGGTGTATAATTCACCCCTCCACTTT.